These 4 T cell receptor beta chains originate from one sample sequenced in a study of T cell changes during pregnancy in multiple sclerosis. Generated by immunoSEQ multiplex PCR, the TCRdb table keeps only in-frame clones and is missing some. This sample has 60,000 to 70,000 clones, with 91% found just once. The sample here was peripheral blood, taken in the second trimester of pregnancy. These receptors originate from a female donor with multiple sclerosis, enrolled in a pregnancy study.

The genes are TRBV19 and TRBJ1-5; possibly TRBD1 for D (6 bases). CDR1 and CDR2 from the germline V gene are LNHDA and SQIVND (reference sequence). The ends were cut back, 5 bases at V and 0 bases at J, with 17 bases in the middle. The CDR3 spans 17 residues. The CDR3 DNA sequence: TGTGCCAGTAGTCCCCCCCTGACAGGTACTAGCAATCAGCCCCAGCATTTT. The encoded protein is CASSPPLTGTSNQPQHF.

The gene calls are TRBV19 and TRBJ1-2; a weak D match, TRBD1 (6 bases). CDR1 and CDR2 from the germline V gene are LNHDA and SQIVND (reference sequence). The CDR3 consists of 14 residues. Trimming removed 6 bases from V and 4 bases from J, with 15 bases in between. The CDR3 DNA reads TGTGCCAGTAGCACCCAAGGACAGACCTATGGCTACACCTTC. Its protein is CASSTQGQTYGYTF.

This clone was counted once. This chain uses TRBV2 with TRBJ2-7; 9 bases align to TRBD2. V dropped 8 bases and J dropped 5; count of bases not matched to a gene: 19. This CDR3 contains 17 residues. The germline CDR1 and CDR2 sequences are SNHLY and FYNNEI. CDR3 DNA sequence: TGTGCCAGCCATCCTCTAGCGGGATCGTGGGGGGGCAACGAGCAGTACTTC. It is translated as CASHPLAGSWGGNEQYF.

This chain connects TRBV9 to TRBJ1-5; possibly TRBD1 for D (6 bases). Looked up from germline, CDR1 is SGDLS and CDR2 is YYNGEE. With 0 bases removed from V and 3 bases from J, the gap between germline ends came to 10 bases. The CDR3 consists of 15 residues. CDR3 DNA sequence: TGTGCCAGCAGCGTAGCCGGACAGACCAATCAGCCCCAGCATTTT. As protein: CASSVAGQTNQPQHF.